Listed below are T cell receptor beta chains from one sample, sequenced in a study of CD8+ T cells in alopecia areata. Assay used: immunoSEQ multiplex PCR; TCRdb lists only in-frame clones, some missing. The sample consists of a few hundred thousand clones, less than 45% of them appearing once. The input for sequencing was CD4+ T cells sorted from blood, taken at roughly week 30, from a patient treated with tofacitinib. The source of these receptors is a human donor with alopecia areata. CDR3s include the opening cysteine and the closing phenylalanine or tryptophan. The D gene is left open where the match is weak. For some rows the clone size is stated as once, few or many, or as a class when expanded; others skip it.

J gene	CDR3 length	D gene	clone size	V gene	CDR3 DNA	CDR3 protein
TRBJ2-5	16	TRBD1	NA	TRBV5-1	TGCGCCAGCAGCTTGACGACAGGGACCGTCCAAGAGACCCAGTACTTC	CASSLTTGTVQETQYF
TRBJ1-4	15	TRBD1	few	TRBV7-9	TGTGCCAGCAGGCCGACAGGGGTCCCCAGTGAAAAACTGTTTTTT	CASRPTGVPSEKLFF
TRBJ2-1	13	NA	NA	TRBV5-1	TGCGCCAGCAAACCCACAGGGCGCGATGAGCAGTTCTTC	CASKPTGRDEQFF
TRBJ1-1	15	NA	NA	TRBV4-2	TGTGCCAGCAGCCAAGACCGGCTTGGGGACACTGAAGCTTTCTTT	CASSQDRLGDTEAFF
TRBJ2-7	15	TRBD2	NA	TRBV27	TGTGCCAGCAGTTTCCTAGCGGGAGGAACCTACGAGCAGTACTTC	CASSFLAGGTYEQYF
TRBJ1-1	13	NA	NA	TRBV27	TGTGCCAGCAGGACGGGACACAGCACTGAAGCTTTCTTT	CASRTGHSTEAFF
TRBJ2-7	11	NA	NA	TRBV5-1	TGCGCCAGCAGCTTCTCCTACGAGCAGTACTTC	CASSFSYEQYF
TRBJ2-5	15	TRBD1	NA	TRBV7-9	TGTGCCAGCAGCGCCCAGGGGGCGCATGGAGAGACCCAGTACTTC	CASSAQGAHGETQYF
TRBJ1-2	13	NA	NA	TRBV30	TGTGCCTGGACCGGTGGGGGGCACCATGGCTACACCTTC	CAWTGGGHHGYTF
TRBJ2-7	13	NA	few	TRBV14	TGTGCCAGCAGCCAAACCACTACCACGGAGCAGTACTTC	CASSQTTTTEQYF
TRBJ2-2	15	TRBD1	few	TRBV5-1	TGCGCCAGCAGCGCGAGACAGGGGAAGACCGGGGAGCTGTTTTTT	CASSARQGKTGELFF
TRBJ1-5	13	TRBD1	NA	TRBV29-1	TGCAGCGTGGGGACAGGGCCCACGGGGCCCCAGCATTTT	CSVGTGPTGPQHF
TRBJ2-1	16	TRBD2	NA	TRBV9	TGTGCCAGCAGCGTAGAGATGCGGGGGGCCTACAATGAGCAGTTCTTC	CASSVEMRGAYNEQFF
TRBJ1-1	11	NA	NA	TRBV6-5	TGTGCCAGCATCAGTCACACTGAAGCTTTCTTT	CASISHTEAFF
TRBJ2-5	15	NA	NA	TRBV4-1	TGCGCCAGCAGACCCAAGGGAACAGGGAGGGAGACCCAGTACTTC	CASRPKGTGRETQYF
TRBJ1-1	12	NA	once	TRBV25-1	TGTGCCAGCAGTGGGTATACGGCTGAAGCTTTCTTT	CASSGYTAEAFF
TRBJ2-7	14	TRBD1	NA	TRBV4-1	TGCGCCAGCAGCCATCCGGGACAGGGCTACGAGCAGTACTTC	CASSHPGQGYEQYF
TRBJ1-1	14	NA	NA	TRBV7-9	TGTGCCAGCAGCTTAGACGCCGTGAACACTGAAGCTTTCTTT	CASSLDAVNTEAFF
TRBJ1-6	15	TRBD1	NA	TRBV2	TGTGCCAGCAGTGGGTACGGACAGGGGAGTTCACCCCTCCACTTT	CASSGYGQGSSPLHF
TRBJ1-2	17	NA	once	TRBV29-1	TGCAGCGCCAACGCGATCCGGCTCGGTCTACTGAACTATGGCTACACCTTC	CSANAIRLGLLNYGYTF
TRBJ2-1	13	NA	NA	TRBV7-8	TGTGCCAGCAGTTTTCGGCCCGGCGATGAGCAGTTCTTC	CASSFRPGDEQFF
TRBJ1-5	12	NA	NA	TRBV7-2	TGTGCCAGCAGCTTAGCGGGGGGACCCCAGCATTTT	CASSLAGGPQHF
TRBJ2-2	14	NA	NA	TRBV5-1	TGCGCCAGCAGCTTGGACGGGGGCCCCGGGGAGCTGTTTTTT	CASSLDGGPGELFF
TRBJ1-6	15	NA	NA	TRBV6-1	TGTGCCAGCAGTGAATACGGGGGGCCGGCTTCACCCCTCCACTTT	CASSEYGGPASPLHF
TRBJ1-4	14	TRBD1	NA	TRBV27	TGTGCCAGCAGTTCACAGGGGGCGAGTGAAAAACTGTTTTTT	CASSSQGASEKLFF
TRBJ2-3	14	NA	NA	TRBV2	TGTGCCAGCAGTGTAACTAAGGGGACAGATACGCAGTATTTT	CASSVTKGTDTQYF
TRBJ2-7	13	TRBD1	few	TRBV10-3	TGTGCCATCAGTGAACAGGGGGCCAACGAGCAGTACTTC	CAISEQGANEQYF
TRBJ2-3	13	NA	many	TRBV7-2	TGTGCCAGCAGTATTGGGCTGGACTATACGCAGTATTTT	CASSIGLDYTQYF
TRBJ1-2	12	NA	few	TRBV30	TGTGCCTGGATGAAGATCACCTATGGCTACACCTTC	CAWMKITYGYTF